This T cell receptor (beta chain) was found in a study of blood T cell repertoires in COVID-19. Libraries were prepared by immunoSEQ multiplex PCR; TCRdb keeps only in-frame clonotypes and omits some of them. The table shows 150,000 to 200,000 clones, with about three quarters occurring only once. The TCR comes from an older man with acute or convalescent COVID-19. The sequenced sample was peripheral blood.

CDR3 nucleotides: TGTGCCAGCAGCCAAGGACTAGCGTCTTACAATGAGCAGTTCTTC. It codes for CASSQGLASYNEQFF. The gene calls are TRBV3-1 (or the pseudogene TRBV3-2) and TRBJ2-1; 8 nucleotides match TRBD2. V lost 1 base and J lost 4; bases outside the gene matches: 3. The CDR3 covers 15 residues. Germline V CDR1 and CDR2: LGHDT, YNNKEL (reference sequence).